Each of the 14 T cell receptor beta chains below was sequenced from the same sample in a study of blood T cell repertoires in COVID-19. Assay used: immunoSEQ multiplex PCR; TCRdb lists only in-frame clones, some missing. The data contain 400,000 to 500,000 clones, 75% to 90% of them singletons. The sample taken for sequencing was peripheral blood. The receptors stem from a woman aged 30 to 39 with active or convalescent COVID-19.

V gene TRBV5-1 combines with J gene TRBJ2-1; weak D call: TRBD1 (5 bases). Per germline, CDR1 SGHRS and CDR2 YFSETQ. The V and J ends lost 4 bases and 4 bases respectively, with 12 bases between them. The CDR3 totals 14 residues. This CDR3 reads CASSIDSAYNEQFF. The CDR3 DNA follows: TGCGCCAGCAGCATCGACAGCGCGTACAATGAGCAGTTCTTC.

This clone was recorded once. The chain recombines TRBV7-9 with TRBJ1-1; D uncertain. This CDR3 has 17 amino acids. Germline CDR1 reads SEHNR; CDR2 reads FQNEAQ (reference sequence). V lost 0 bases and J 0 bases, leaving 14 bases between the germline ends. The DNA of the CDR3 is TGTGCCAGCAGCTTAGCTAGTGAATGGAGGTTGAACACTGAAGCTTTCTTT. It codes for CASSLASEWRLNTEAFF. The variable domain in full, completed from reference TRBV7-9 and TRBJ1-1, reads DTGVSQNPRHKITKRGQNVTFRCDPISEHNRLYWYRQTLGQGPEFLTYFQNEAQLEKSRLLSDRFSAERPKGSFSTLEIQRTEQGDSAMYLCASSLASEWRLNTEAFFGQGTRLTVV.

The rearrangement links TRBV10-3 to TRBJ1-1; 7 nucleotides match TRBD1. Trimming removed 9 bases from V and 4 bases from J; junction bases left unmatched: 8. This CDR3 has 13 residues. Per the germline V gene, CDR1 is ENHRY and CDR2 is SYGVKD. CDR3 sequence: CAINQQGSTEAFF. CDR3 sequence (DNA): TGTGCCATTAATCAACAGGGGAGCACTGAAGCTTTCTTT.

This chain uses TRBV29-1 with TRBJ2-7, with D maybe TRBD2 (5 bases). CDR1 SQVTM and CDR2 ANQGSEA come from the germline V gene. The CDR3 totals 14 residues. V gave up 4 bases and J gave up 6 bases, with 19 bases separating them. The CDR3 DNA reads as TGCAGCGTTGCCCCGGGAAGTGGACCTGCCGAGCAGTACTTC. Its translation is CSVAPGSGPAEQYF.

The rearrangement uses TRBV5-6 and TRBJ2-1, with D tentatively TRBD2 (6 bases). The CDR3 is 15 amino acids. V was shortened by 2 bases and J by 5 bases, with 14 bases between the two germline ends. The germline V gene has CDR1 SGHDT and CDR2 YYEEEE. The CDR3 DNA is TGTGCCAGCAGCTTACGACTAGATTCCCACAATGAGCAGTTCTTC. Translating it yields CASSLRLDSHNEQFF.

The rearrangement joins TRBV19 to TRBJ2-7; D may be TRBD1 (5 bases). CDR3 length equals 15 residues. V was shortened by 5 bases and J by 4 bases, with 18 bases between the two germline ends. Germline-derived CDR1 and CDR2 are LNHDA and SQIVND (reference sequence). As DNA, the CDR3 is TGTGCCAGTAGTGCGACAGTAAGCCTTGCGTACGAGCAGTACTTC. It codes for CASSATVSLAYEQYF.

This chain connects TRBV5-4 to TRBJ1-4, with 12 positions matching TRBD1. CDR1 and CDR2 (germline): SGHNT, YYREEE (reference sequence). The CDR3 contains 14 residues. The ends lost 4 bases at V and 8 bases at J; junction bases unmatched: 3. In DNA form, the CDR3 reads TGTGCCAGCAGCGGCGGGACAGGGGGCGAAAAACTGTTTTTT. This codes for CASSGGTGGEKLFF. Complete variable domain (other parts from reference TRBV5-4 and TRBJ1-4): ETGVTQSPTHLIKTRGQQVTLRCSSQSGHNTVSWYQQALGQGPQFIFQYYREEENGRGNFPPRFSGLQFPNYSSELNVNALELDDSALYLCASSGGTGGEKLFFGSGTQLSVL.

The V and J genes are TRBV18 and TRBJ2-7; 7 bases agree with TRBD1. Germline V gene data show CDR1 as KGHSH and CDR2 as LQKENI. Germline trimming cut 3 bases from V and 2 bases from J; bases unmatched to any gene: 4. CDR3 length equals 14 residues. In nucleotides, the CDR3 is TGTGCCAGCTCACCCCGACAGGGAACCTACGAGCAGTACTTC. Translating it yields CASSPRQGTYEQYF.

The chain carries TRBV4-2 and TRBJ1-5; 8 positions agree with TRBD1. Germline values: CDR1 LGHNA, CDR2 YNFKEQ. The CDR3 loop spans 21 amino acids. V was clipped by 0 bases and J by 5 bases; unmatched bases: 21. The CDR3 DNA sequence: TGTGCCAGCAGCCAAGATGTAGGACAGGGTCGGATGGATAAGGTGGATCAGCCCCAGCATTTT. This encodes CASSQDVGQGRMDKVDQPQHF.

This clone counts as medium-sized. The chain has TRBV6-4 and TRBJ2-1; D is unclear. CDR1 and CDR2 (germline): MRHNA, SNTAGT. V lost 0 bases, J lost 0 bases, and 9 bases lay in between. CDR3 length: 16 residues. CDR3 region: CASSDSPKSSYNEQFF. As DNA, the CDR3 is TGTGCCAGCAGTGACTCCCCTAAGAGCTCCTACAATGAGCAGTTCTTC.

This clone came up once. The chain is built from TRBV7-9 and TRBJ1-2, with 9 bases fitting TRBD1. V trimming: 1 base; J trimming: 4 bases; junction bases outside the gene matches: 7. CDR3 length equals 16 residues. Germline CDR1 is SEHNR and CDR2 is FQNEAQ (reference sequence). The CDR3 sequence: CASSLGFGQGTYGYTF. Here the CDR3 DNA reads TGTGCCAGCAGCTTAGGATTCGGACAGGGGACCTATGGCTACACCTTC.

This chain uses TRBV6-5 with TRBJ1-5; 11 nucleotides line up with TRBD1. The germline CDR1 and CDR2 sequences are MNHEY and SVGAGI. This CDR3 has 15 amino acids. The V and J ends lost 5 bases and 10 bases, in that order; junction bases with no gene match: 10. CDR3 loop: CASSRDWTGGFPQHF. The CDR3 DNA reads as TGTGCCAGCAGTCGCGACTGGACAGGGGGCTTCCCCCAGCATTTT.

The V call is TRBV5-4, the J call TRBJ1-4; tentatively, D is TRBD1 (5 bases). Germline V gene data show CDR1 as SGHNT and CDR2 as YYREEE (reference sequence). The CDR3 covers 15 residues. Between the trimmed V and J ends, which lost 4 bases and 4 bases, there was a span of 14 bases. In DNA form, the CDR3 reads TGTGCCAGCAGCCTATACCTGGGGGGTAATGAAAAACTGTTTTTT. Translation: CASSLYLGGNEKLFF. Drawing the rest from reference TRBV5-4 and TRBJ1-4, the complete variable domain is ETGVTQSPTHLIKTRGQQVTLRCSSQSGHNTVSWYQQALGQGPQFIFQYYREEENGRGNFPPRFSGLQFPNYSSELNVNALELDDSALYLCASSLYLGGNEKLFFGSGTQLSVL.

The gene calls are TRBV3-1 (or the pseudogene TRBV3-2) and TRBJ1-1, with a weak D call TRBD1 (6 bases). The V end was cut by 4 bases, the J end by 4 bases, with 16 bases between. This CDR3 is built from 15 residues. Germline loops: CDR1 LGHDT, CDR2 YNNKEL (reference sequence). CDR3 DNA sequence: TGTGCCAGCAGCCTCCGGGACACCTCGAGCACTGAAGCTTTCTTT. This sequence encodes CASSLRDTSSTEAFF.